Following are 22 T cell receptor beta chains from one sample sequenced in a study of T cell repertoires in cytomegalovirus infection. TCRdb processed the reads anew with MiXCR; each CDR3 protein has one entry. The table records about 360,000 distinct CDR3 sequences, around 18% of them present only once. Specimen: PBMCs. These TCRs come from a human donor in good health (CMV status not recorded). Some clones in this sample may be carry-over from other donors' samples.

This clonotype was recorded at least ten times. This chain uses TRBV6-6 with TRBJ1-4, with no clear D. The V end was cut by 0 bases, the J end by 7 bases, with 9 bases between. The CDR3 extends over 14 amino acids. The V gene's germline CDR1 is MNHNY and CDR2 SVGAGI (reference sequence). CDR3 DNA: TGTGCCAGCAGTTACTCTCGAAACGCTGAAAAACTGTTTTTT. Residues: CASSYSRNAEKLFF.

This clonotype was picked up many times. Written as DNA, the CDR3 is TGTGCCAGCAGCGGGACAGGTTTGGAAAAACTGTTTTTT. Protein product: CASSGTGLEKLFF. V and J are TRBV7-2 and TRBJ1-4, with 8 nucleotides matching TRBD1. After removal of 5 bases from V and 8 bases from J, the junction contained 4 bases not matched to a gene. Germline CDR1 SGHTA, CDR2 FQGNSA. The CDR3 loop spans 13 amino acids.

This clonotype was found many times. The CDR3 sequence: CASSFEYEQYF. The CDR3 DNA reads TGTGCCAGCAGCTTTGAGTACGAGCAGTACTTC. V is TRBV7-2 and J is TRBJ2-7; D is unresolved. Between the trimmed V and J ends, which lost 3 bases and 4 bases, there was a span of 4 bases. Germline CDR1 SGHTA, CDR2 FQGNSA. There are 11 residues in the CDR3.

CDR3 protein: CASSQAPVNTGELFF. CDR3 DNA sequence: TGTGCCAGTAGTCAGGCTCCGGTGAACACCGGGGAGCTGTTTTTT. This sequence joins TRBV19 and TRBJ2-2; no clear D. Trimming took off 5 bases at V and 1 base at J, with 11 bases between the two ends. The CDR3 runs to 15 residues. The germline gives CDR1 LNHDA, CDR2 SQIVND (reference sequence).

In its sample, this clonotype was seen many times. The gene calls are TRBV7-2 and TRBJ2-5; the D gene is possibly TRBD2 (6 bases). V gave up 0 bases and J gave up 3 bases, with 11 bases separating them. The CDR3 totals 15 residues. CDR1 is SGHTA, CDR2 FQGNSA, per germline. This CDR3 is CASSLAAGSKETQYF. The CDR3 region has the DNA TGTGCCAGCAGCTTAGCGGCGGGATCCAAAGAGACCCAGTACTTC.

This clonotype has more than one count but fewer than ten. The chain uses TRBV19 and TRBJ1-1; TRBD1 matches at 8 bases. Germline V gene lookup returns CDR1 LNHDA and CDR2 SQIVND (reference sequence). Losses at the gene ends were 9 bases for V and 3 bases for J; bases not matched to a gene: 6. CDR3 length equals 13 residues. The CDR3 DNA is TGTGCCAGCCGTGGACAGGGACACACTGAAGCTTTCTTT. It specifies CASRGQGHTEAFF.

This clonotype was counted only a few times. The chain is built from TRBV27 and TRBJ1-5, with D unclear. CDR3 size: 13 residues. Trimming removed 2 bases from V and 5 bases from J, with 7 bases in between. Germline-derived CDR1 and CDR2 are MNHEY and SMNVEV (reference sequence). The CDR3 sequence: CASSLRPDQPQHF. In DNA form, the CDR3 reads TGTGCCAGCAGTTTACGGCCCGATCAGCCCCAGCATTTT.

This clonotype turned up a few times. The chain combines TRBV4-2 with TRBJ1-1, with D hard to call. V was clipped by 0 bases and J by 2 bases, with 7 bases between them. This CDR3 is built from 14 residues. Germline V gene data show CDR1 as LGHNA and CDR2 as YNFKEQ. In nucleotides, the CDR3 is TGTGCCAGCAGCCAAGATCCCGAAAACACTGAAGCTTTCTTT. This encodes CASSQDPENTEAFF.

This clonotype was recorded a few times. This chain links TRBV7-6 with TRBJ1-4; D not resolved. Germline CDR1 is SGHVS and CDR2 is FNYEAQ. V was clipped by 3 bases and J by 7 bases, with 15 bases between them. The length of the CDR3 is 15 residues. The CDR3 DNA sequence: TGTGCCAGCAGCTTTGGTGGTGGACGGGCTGAAAAACTGTTTTTT. Translated, it gives CASSFGGGRAEKLFF.

V and J are TRBV7-8 and TRBJ2-5; D is ambiguous. The V and J ends lost 6 bases and 2 bases respectively, with 16 bases between them. The CDR3 is 15 amino acids. Germline CDR1 SGHVS, CDR2 FQNEAQ. The chain's CDR3 is CASSPASGAQETQYF. CDR3 coding DNA: TGTGCCAGCAGTCCAGCCTCTGGCGCTCAAGAGACCCAGTACTTC.

This clonotype appeared a few times. The V and J genes are TRBV19 and TRBJ1-1; D uncertain. V lost 5 bases to trimming and J lost 3 bases, with 13 bases between them. This CDR3 contains 14 residues. CDR1 and CDR2 from the germline V gene are LNHDA and SQIVND (reference sequence). The CDR3 DNA reads as TGTGCCAGTAGTCCCATGGTCGGGGACACTGAAGCTTTCTTT. Amino acids: CASSPMVGDTEAFF.

This clonotype was counted ten times or more. The rearrangement uses TRBV10-3 and TRBJ2-3; D not certain. There are 11 residues in the CDR3. The V and J ends lost 6 bases and 4 bases respectively, with 5 bases between them. Germline V gene lookup returns CDR1 ENHRY and CDR2 SYGVKD. The CDR3 loop is CAIRAADTQYF. CDR3 DNA: TGTGCCATCAGAGCCGCAGATACGCAGTATTTT.

The V call is TRBV20-1, the J call TRBJ1-3; D is unclear. Germline V gene sequence: CDR1 DFQATT, CDR2 SNEGSKA (reference sequence). The CDR3 has 13 residues. Trimming cost V 0 bases and J 4 bases, with 7 bases left between them. CDR3 nucleotides: TGCAGTGCTAGAGATATGAGGGGAAACACCATATATTTT. It encodes CSARDMRGNTIYF.

The rearrangement uses TRBV20-1 and TRBJ1-5; 7 bases line up with TRBD1. This CDR3 spans 14 amino acids. Germline lookup yields CDR1 DFQATT and CDR2 SNEGSKA (reference sequence). The V segment lost 5 bases and the J segment 5 bases; nucleotides outside the gene matches: 9. CDR3 sequence: CSAQPGQRYQPQHF. The CDR3 region has the DNA TGCAGTGCTCAACCGGGACAGAGGTATCAGCCCCAGCATTTT.

The CDR3 DNA reads as TGTGCCAGCATGATAGGGCCTGGAAACACCATATATTTT. This encodes CASMIGPGNTIYF. The chain uses TRBV12-3 or TRBV12-4 and TRBJ1-3; no clear D gene. CDR3 length: 13 amino acids. Between the trimmed V and J ends, which lost 7 bases and 2 bases, there was a span of 9 bases.

This clonotype turned up a few times. The chain combines TRBV2 with TRBJ2-3; no reliable D call. CDR3 length: 14 residues. V lost 4 bases to trimming and J lost 4 bases, with 12 bases between them. CDR1 and CDR2 (germline): SNHLY, FYNNEI. The CDR3: CASSVRVGADTQYF. The CDR3 DNA follows: TGTGCCAGCAGTGTCCGGGTGGGCGCAGATACGCAGTATTTT.

This clonotype was seen more than once but under ten times. The chain couples TRBV12-3 or TRBV12-4 to TRBJ2-7, with a weak D call TRBD2 (5 bases). The length of the CDR3 is 14 residues. With 2 bases removed from V and 4 bases from J, the gap between germline ends came to 12 bases. DNA of the CDR3: TGTGCCAGCAGTTTATCGGGGTCCGGGTACGAGCAGTACTTC. Protein: CASSLSGSGYEQYF.

This clonotype was detected only a few times. The rearrangement uses TRBV12-3 or TRBV12-4 and TRBJ2-1, with 12 bases aligning to TRBD2. V lost 3 bases to trimming and J lost 0 bases; unmatched junction nucleotides: 6. The CDR3 runs 18 residues. For the CDR3, the DNA is TGTGCCAGCAGTTTTACTAGCGGGAGGTTAAGCTCCTACAATGAGCAGTTCTTC. Its translation: CASSFTSGRLSSYNEQFF.

J is TRBJ1-4 and V is TRBV7-9; D is ambiguous. Germline CDR1 is SEHNR and CDR2 is FQNEAQ (reference sequence). Trimming pared 4 bases from V and 7 bases from J, leaving 7 bases between. The CDR3 extends over 12 amino acids. The CDR3 reads CASSYAGEKLFF. The CDR3 DNA sequence: TGTGCCAGCAGCTACGCAGGTGAAAAACTGTTTTTT.

This clonotype was seen only a few times. The rearrangement links TRBV2 to TRBJ1-1; D ambiguous. Trimming shortened V by 5 bases and J by 1 base, and 8 bases separated the two germline ends. CDR3 length equals 13 residues. CDR1 is SNHLY, CDR2 FYNNEI, per germline. The CDR3 DNA reads as TGTGCCAGCAGTTCCATCAGGAACACTGAAGCTTTCTTT. This gives the protein CASSSIRNTEAFF.

This chain uses TRBV20-1 with TRBJ2-3; D perhaps matches TRBD1 (6 bases). This CDR3 has 14 amino acids. Germline assignment: CDR1 DFQATT and CDR2 SNEGSKA (reference sequence). V lost 5 bases and J lost 0, with 12 bases in between. For the CDR3, the DNA is TGCAGTGCTCCCGGGACACCGAGCACAGATACGCAGTATTTT. Translation gives CSAPGTPSTDTQYF.

This clonotype has a single count. The junction departs from the called germline gene at one end, perhaps through a read error. The chain uses TRBV12-3 or TRBV12-4 and TRBJ2-3; perhaps TRBD1 as D (5 bases). This CDR3 is 14 amino acids long. The chain's CDR3 is CSSRSGLGTDTQYF. In DNA form, the CDR3 reads TGTTCCAGCAGGTCAGGGTTAGGCACAGATACGCAGTATTTT.